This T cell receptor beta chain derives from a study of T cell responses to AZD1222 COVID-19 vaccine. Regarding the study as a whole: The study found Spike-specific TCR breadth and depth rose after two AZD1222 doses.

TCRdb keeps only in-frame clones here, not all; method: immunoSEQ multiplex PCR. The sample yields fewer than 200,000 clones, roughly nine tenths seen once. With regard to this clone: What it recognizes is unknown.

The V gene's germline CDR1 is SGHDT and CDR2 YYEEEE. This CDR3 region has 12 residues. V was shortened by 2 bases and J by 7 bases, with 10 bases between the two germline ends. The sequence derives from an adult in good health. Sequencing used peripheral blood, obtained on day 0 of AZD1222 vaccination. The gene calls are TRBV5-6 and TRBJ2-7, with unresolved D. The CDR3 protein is CASSFDEREQYF. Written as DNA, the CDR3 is TGTGCCAGCAGCTTCGATGAGAGGGAGCAGTACTTC.